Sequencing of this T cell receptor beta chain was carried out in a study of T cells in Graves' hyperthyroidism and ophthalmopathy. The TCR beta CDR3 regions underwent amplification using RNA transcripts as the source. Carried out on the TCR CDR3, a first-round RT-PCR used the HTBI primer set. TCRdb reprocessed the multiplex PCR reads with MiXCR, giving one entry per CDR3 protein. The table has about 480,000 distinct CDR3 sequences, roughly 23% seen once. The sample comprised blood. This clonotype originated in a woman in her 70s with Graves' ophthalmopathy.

The CDR3 loop reads CASKTRYEQYF. The CDR3 DNA reads as TGTGCCAGCAAAACTCGGTACGAGCAGTACTTC. The rearrangement uses TRBV6-1 and TRBJ2-7; D ambiguous. The CDR3 length is 11 residues. The V end was cut by 7 bases, the J end by 4 bases, with 8 bases between. Germline V gene sequence: CDR1 MNHNS, CDR2 SASEGT.